This TCR beta chain originates from a study of T-cell memory formation after mild COVID-19 (dated by TCRdb to 2020 to 2022). Describing the broader study: Most TCR sequence clusters were specific to one of the two donors. In two donors, T-cell clones that expanded and contracted after mild COVID-19 were followed by sequencing TCRalpha and TCRbeta repertoires longitudinally. The cohort was made up of two young adult volunteers, one female and one male, who were previously healthy.

In regard to this clonotype: Its antigen is not yet known. The input lacks base qualities; no much larger clone sits a single base away.

From the germline V gene, CDR1 is KGHDR and CDR2 is SFDVKD. V loses 4 bases, J loses 1 base, and the germline ends lie 6 bases apart. The CDR3, cysteine through phenylalanine, is 13 amino acids long. The kept DNA is CDR3 alone, 39 bases in frame from the first base. PBMCs were isolated by Ficoll-Paque density gradient centrifugation. For sequencing, an Illumina NovaSeq 6000 was employed. TCRalpha and TCRbeta cDNA libraries were built by 5'RACE with constant-segment primers, adding sample barcodes and unique molecular identifiers. Trizol reagent was used to extract RNA from every sample. Libraries were amplified in two PCR steps, with a second sample barcode and Illumina TruSeq adapters added in the second step. Sequencing of libraries was performed on an Illumina NovaSeq with 2 x 150 bp paired-end reads. Processing in the source paper ran as follows. Reads were demultiplexed and collapsed into UMI-guided consensus sequences with migec v1.2.7. Using mixcr v2.1.11, UMI consensuses were aligned to TRA and TRB V and J templates and then assembled into clonotypes. Expanded or contracted clonotypes were those called significant by both edgeR and NoisET, with noise models trained on biological replicates. edgeR calls used a false discovery rate-adjusted p below 0.01 and a log2 fold-change threshold of 1. As an exploratory analysis of dynamics, max-normalized trajectories of the 1000 most abundant clonotypes were examined with PCA combined with hierarchical clustering. Separately sequenced CD4+ and CD8+ repertoires were used to assign a CD4 or CD8 phenotype to each responding clone. TCRdb ran its own pipeline on the public reads, namely fastp trimming at Q25 and MiXCR clone calling, and kept in-frame beta chains. Rows with one shared CDR3 protein collapse into an entry with the most common genes and DNA. V and J calls and clone size were set by TCRdb, not the authors. In all, the sample holds 130,000 to 150,000 distinct CDR3 sequences, and over 6% of those were seen once. The ten biggest clones cover about 2.1% of the sample.

On the study overall, not on this receptor specifically: Clones that contracted from day 15 to 85 showed balanced CD4/CD8 phenotypes, whereas a second wave of clones that expanded from day 15 to 37 leaned towards CD4+. The study covered only a couple of mild cases, and larger cohorts including severe cases with pre-infection samples were considered necessary. Whether the second-wave clones peaking on day 37 were SARS-CoV-2 specific was not confirmed. Some responding clones were detected in pre-infection memory, which suggested that pre-existing cross-reactive memory T cells had joined the SARS-CoV-2 response. Contracting CD4+ clones were found mainly in CM and EM memory subsets, while CD8+ clones were enriched in EMRA.

Sequencing used PBMCs or a T cell subset sorted from them (not recorded which). The sequence was collected from an adult woman who had mild COVID-19 (a few samples of this study predate the infection). The sample titles of this study are shuffled in the database, so cell type and time point are left out; the donor was told from shared clones. The rearranged chain carries TRBV24-1 and TRBJ1-2; the D gene is perhaps TRBD1, from 5 matching bases. The DNA sequence is given as TGTGCCACCAGTGAGGGGGTTAACTATGGCTACACCTTC. It translates to CATSEGVNYGYTF.